This passage covers 16 T cell receptor beta chains from one sample sequenced in a study of blood T cell repertoires in COVID-19. The protocol was immunoSEQ multiplex PCR, while the TCRdb copy is restricted to in-frame clones and leaves out a portion. The table lists about 160,000 clones, over 60% of them singletons. Sequencing input: peripheral blood. All receptors come from a man aged 55 to 69 with acute or convalescent COVID-19.

This clone was observed a few times. The chain couples TRBV4-1 to TRBJ1-1; no clear D. CDR1 is MGHRA and CDR2 is YSYEKL in the germline V gene. The CDR3 spans 18 residues. With 5 bases removed from V and 0 bases from J, the gap between germline ends came to 22 bases. The DNA of the CDR3 is TGCGCCAGCAGCTCAGCCGAGGGCAAGACCGACATGAACACTGAAGCTTTCTTT. This sequence encodes CASSSAEGKTDMNTEAFF.

This rearrangement joins TRBV27 to TRBJ1-1, with D perhaps TRBD1 (5 bases). This CDR3 is built from 14 residues. V was shortened by 4 bases and J by 0 bases, with 9 bases between the two germline ends. Germline V gene lookup returns CDR1 MNHEY and CDR2 SMNVEV (reference sequence). Written as DNA, the CDR3 is TGTGCCAGCAGTTCAGGGTGGATGAACACTGAAGCTTTCTTT. It is translated as CASSSGWMNTEAFF.

The chain recombines TRBV7-2 with TRBJ1-4, with a possible D match to TRBD1 (6 bases). Germline CDR1 reads SGHTA; CDR2 reads FQGNSA. The CDR3 is 17 amino acids. V was clipped by 5 bases and J by 3 bases, with 19 bases between them. CDR3 sequence: CASSPRGGAAPNEKLFF. CDR3 DNA sequence: TGTGCCAGCAGCCCCCGGGGGGGGGCCGCGCCTAATGAAAAACTGTTTTTT.

The chain carries TRBV2 and TRBJ2-3, with TRBD1 matching 7 bases. Germline V gives CDR1 SNHLY, CDR2 FYNNEI. Unmatched junction bases numbered 2, after V lost 5 bases and J lost 3 bases. The CDR3 has 13 amino acids. The CDR3 bases are TGTGCCAGCAGTCAACAGGGGACAGATACGCAGTATTTT. As protein: CASSQQGTDTQYF.

The chain uses TRBV6-1 and TRBJ2-7, with D possibly matching TRBD1 (5 bases). Between the trimmed V and J ends, which lost 3 bases and 0 bases, there was a span of 12 bases. Germline CDR1 and CDR2: MNHNS and SASEGT. CDR3 size: 15 residues. DNA of the CDR3: TGTGCCAGCAGTGAGTCACAGGCGAGCTCCTACGAGCAGTACTTC. This translates into CASSESQASSYEQYF.

This chain uses TRBV5-1 with TRBJ1-1; 8 bases are shared with TRBD1. Looked up from germline, CDR1 is SGHRS and CDR2 is YFSETQ. This CDR3 comprises 14 residues. V dropped 5 bases and J dropped 2; count of bases not matched to a gene: 5. CDR3 DNA sequence: TGCGCCAGCAGTCAGGGACAGGCTAACACTGAAGCTTTCTTT. Its translation is CASSQGQANTEAFF.

This clone was counted only a few times. The CDR3 DNA is TGTGCCAGCTCACCATCGTTGGCCGGGACATTAAACACTGAAGCTTTCTTT. This translates into CASSPSLAGTLNTEAFF. This chain joins TRBV18 and TRBJ1-1, with TRBD1 as a possible D gene (6 bases). Germline loops: CDR1 KGHSH, CDR2 LQKENI. The CDR3 has 17 amino acids. V lost 2 bases and J lost 2, with 18 bases in between.

The genes are TRBV4-1 and TRBJ1-4; TRBD1 matches 7 bases. With 4 bases clipped from V and 1 base from J, the junction kept 3 bases outside the gene matches. The CDR3 is 15 residues long. CDR1 and CDR2 (germline): MGHRA, YSYEKL. The CDR3 DNA reads TGCGCCAGCAGCCGGGACAGACGAACTAATGAAAAACTGTTTTTT. It encodes CASSRDRRTNEKLFF.

The J gene is TRBJ2-5, the V gene TRBV11-2; D is undetermined. V was clipped by 2 bases and J by 2 bases, with 9 bases between them. CDR1 and CDR2 (germline): SGHAT, FQNNGV. CDR3 length equals 14 residues. The CDR3 loop is CASSLPSEQETQYF. Written as DNA, the CDR3 is TGTGCCAGCAGCTTACCGAGCGAGCAAGAGACCCAGTACTTC.

This CDR3 is CASSLGQRGEQYF. CDR3 bases: TGTGCCAGCAGTTTAGGTCAGCGCGGCGAGCAGTACTTC. This sequence joins TRBV6-6 and TRBJ2-7; D call uncertain. The germline gives CDR1 MNHNY, CDR2 SVGAGI (reference sequence). The CDR3 has 13 amino acids. V lost 4 bases and J 6 bases, leaving 13 bases between the germline ends.

This clone came up a few times. V usage is TRBV9 and J usage is TRBJ2-7; tentatively, D is TRBD1 (6 bases). Per the germline V gene, CDR1 is SGDLS and CDR2 is YYNGEE. Trimming left V 2 bases short and J 2 bases short, with 11 bases between. The CDR3 is 14 amino acids. The CDR3 region is CASSVRQDTYEQYF. The CDR3 coding sequence is TGTGCCAGCAGCGTCAGACAGGATACCTACGAGCAGTACTTC.

The chain uses TRBV10-3 and TRBJ2-5, with 8 nucleotides matching TRBD1. The CDR3 is 14 amino acids. Germline CDR1 is ENHRY and CDR2 is SYGVKD. Trimming took 8 bases from V and 5 from J; bases not matched to a gene: 10. The CDR3 nucleotides read TGTGCCATCTCAGCACAGGGGGACAGGGAGACCCAGTACTTC. This codes for CAISAQGDRETQYF.

The chain combines TRBV10-2 with TRBJ2-7, with a tentative D call TRBD1 (5 bases). V was cut by 3 bases and J by 6 bases, with 9 bases left in between. This CDR3 has 12 amino acids. CDR1 is WSHSY and CDR2 is SAAADI in the germline V gene. The CDR3 DNA is TGCGCCAGCAGTGAAGGGGTCGCCGAGCAGTACTTC. Its protein product is CASSEGVAEQYF.

The rearrangement links TRBV5-1 to TRBJ2-7, with 8 bases aligning to TRBD1. The CDR3 is made up of 13 amino acids. V lost 2 bases and J lost 2; bases outside the gene matches: 0. Germline V lookup: CDR1 SGHRS, CDR2 YFSETQ. CDR3 residues: CASSLQGAYEQYF. CDR3 bases: TGCGCCAGCAGCTTACAGGGGGCCTACGAGCAGTACTTC.

The chain links TRBV5-1 to TRBJ2-1, with D possibly matching TRBD1 (5 bases). The ends were cut back, 1 base at V and 7 bases at J, with 9 bases in the middle. There are 13 residues in the CDR3. Germline CDR1 SGHRS, CDR2 YFSETQ. CDR3 coding DNA: TGCGCCAGCAGCTTGAGTCAGGGTAATGAGCAGTTCTTC. Protein: CASSLSQGNEQFF.

The chain combines TRBV6-5 with TRBJ2-7; TRBD1 is a possible D gene (5 bases). Germline lookup yields CDR1 MNHEY and CDR2 SVGAGI. The CDR3 length is 13 residues. V was shortened by 6 bases and J by 5 bases, with 14 bases between the two germline ends. The CDR3: CASSNGQGHEQYF. The DNA for the CDR3 is TGTGCCAGCAGCAACGGGCAGGGCCACGAGCAGTACTTC.